This T cell receptor beta chain was profiled in a study of T cells in Graves' hyperthyroidism and ophthalmopathy. Amplified TCR beta CDR3 regions came from RNA transcripts. HTBI primers were the set used in a first-round RT-PCR of the TCR CDR3. In TCRdb, the multiplex PCR reads were re-called with MiXCR into one record per CDR3 protein. The profile shows more than 450,000 distinct CDR3 sequences, about 15% of them singletons. V was pared by 5 bases and J by 2 bases, with 9 bases between. This CDR3 contains 13 residues. If no ophthalmopathy progression occurred within 18 months, Graves' hyperthyroidism was stable. Diagnosis rested on symptoms, serum thyroxine and TRAb, thyroid ultrasound, and orbital computed tomography. Many counts were recorded for this clonotype.

The rearrangement joins TRBV12-3 or TRBV12-4 to TRBJ1-2; D may be TRBD1 (5 bases). The origin of this receptor is a woman between 40 and 50 years old with Graves' hyperthyroidism. Specimen: blood. This CDR3 is CASSGDENYGYTF. The DNA of the CDR3 is TGTGCCAGCAGTGGGGACGAAAACTATGGCTACACCTTC.